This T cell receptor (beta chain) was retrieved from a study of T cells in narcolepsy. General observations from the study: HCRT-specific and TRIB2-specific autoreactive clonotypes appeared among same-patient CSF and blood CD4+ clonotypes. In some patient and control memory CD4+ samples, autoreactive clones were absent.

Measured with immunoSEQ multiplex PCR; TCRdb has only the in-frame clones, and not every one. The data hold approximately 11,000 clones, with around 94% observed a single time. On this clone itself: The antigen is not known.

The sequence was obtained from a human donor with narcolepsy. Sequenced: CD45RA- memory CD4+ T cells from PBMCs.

The CDR3 region is CASSSLVRGVNTEAFF. CDR3 coding DNA: TGTGCCAGCAGCTCTCTTGTAAGAGGGGTGAACACTGAAGCTTTCTTT. V is TRBV11-2 and J is TRBJ1-1; tentative D call: TRBD1 (5 bases). This CDR3 has 16 residues. Trimming pared 4 bases from V and 0 bases from J, leaving 15 bases between. The V gene's germline CDR1 is SGHAT and CDR2 FQNNGV.